The 20 T cell receptor beta chains given below trace back to one sample, sequenced in a study of blood T cell repertoires in COVID-19. Clones were sequenced by immunoSEQ multiplex PCR, and TCRdb holds only the in-frame ones, with some missing. The sample includes roughly 82,000 clones, about four fifths of them seen just once. The sample taken for sequencing was peripheral blood. The source of these receptors is a man in his fifties or sixties with acute or convalescent COVID-19.

The chain carries TRBV29-1 and TRBJ1-5; TRBD1 is a possible D gene (6 bases). Trimming took 4 bases from V and 3 from J, leaving 19 bases between them. The CDR3 has 16 amino acids. Per the germline V gene, CDR1 is SQVTM and CDR2 is ANQGSEA. CDR3 residues: CSVGDSAGASNQPQHF. DNA of the CDR3: TGCAGCGTTGGAGATTCGGCAGGGGCTTCCAATCAGCCCCAGCATTTT.

This clone was seen just once. This chain joins TRBV15 and TRBJ1-4; D is ambiguous. The V end lost 3 bases, the J end lost 4 bases, and 3 bases lay between the germline ends. This CDR3 is 12 amino acids long. In germline, CDR1 is LNHNV, CDR2 YYDKDF (reference sequence). The CDR3 here is CATSSLNEKLFF. CDR3 sequence (DNA): TGTGCCACCAGCAGCCTTAATGAAAAACTGTTTTTT.

V usage is TRBV23-1 and J usage is TRBJ1-6, with 7 nucleotides matching TRBD1. TRBV23-1 falls under the ORF class, with uncertain function. V lost 5 bases and J lost 9; bases outside the gene matches: 10. This CDR3 contains 15 residues. The CDR3 nucleotides are TGCGCCAGCAGTAGGCGGGACAGTCGAGGTTCACCCCTCCACTTT. It is translated as CASSRRDSRGSPLHF.

The rearrangement joins TRBV10-1 to TRBJ2-7; the match to TRBD1 covers 7 bases. V was clipped by 5 bases and J by 7 bases; unmatched bases: 11. Germline V gives CDR1 WNHNN, CDR2 SYGVQD (reference sequence). The CDR3 loop spans 14 amino acids. CDR3 protein: CASSPRDSRSEQYF. DNA of the CDR3: TGCGCCAGCAGTCCCCGGGACAGTAGATCGGAGCAGTACTTC.

V is TRBV29-1 and J is TRBJ1-2; 7 positions agree with TRBD1. The V segment lost 6 bases and the J segment 0 bases; nucleotides outside the gene matches: 4. From germline, CDR1 is SQVTM and CDR2 ANQGSEA. The CDR3 has 13 amino acids. CDR3 amino acids: CSVRQGANYGYTF. The DNA of the CDR3 is TGCAGCGTCCGACAGGGAGCTAACTATGGCTACACCTTC.

The genes are TRBV19 and TRBJ1-3; TRBD1 matches at 11 bases. CDR1 is LNHDA and CDR2 is SQIVND in the germline V gene (reference sequence). The CDR3 extends over 15 amino acids. The J segment lost 5 bases and the V segment lost 9 bases, leaving 9 bases of the junction unmatched. The CDR3 region is CASNLGTGGRNTIYF. For the CDR3, the DNA is TGTGCCAGCAACCTCGGGACAGGGGGACGAAACACCATATATTTT. The full variable domain, rest sourced from reference TRBV19 and TRBJ1-3, is DGGITQSPKYLFRKEGQNVTLSCEQNLNHDAMYWYRQDPGQGLRLIYYSQIVNDFQKGDIAEGYSVSREKKESFPLTVTSAQKNPTAFYLCASNLGTGGRNTIYFGEGSWLTVV.

The CDR3 is CASSPGSLGNQETQYF. In DNA form, the CDR3 reads TGTGCCAGCTCCCCGGGGAGTCTGGGAAACCAAGAGACCCAGTACTTC. The chain joins TRBV18 to TRBJ2-5, with D tentatively TRBD2 (5 bases). Trimming removed 6 bases from V and 0 bases from J, with 17 bases in between. The CDR3 length is 16 residues. From germline, CDR1 is KGHSH and CDR2 LQKENI.

V gene TRBV30 combines with J gene TRBJ1-1; D gene uncertain. There are 14 residues in the CDR3. CDR1 GTSNPN and CDR2 SVGIG come from the germline V gene (reference sequence). V gave up 0 bases and J gave up 6 bases, with 14 bases separating them. CDR3 loop: CAWSVGGGSAEAFF. CDR3 DNA: TGTGCCTGGAGTGTAGGAGGAGGGTCCGCTGAAGCTTTCTTT.

The chain uses TRBV3-1 (or the pseudogene TRBV3-2) and TRBJ2-7; possibly TRBD1 for D (6 bases). The CDR3 loop spans 16 amino acids. Germline loops: CDR1 LGHDT, CDR2 YNNKEL (reference sequence). V was cut by 4 bases and J by 1 base, with 17 bases left in between. CDR3 in DNA: TGTGCCAGCAGCCCCTCGTTCCGGGACAATTCCTACGAGCAGTACTTC. Its protein product is CASSPSFRDNSYEQYF.

In this sample, this clone turned up a few times. The chain couples TRBV19 to TRBJ1-1, with 7 positions matching TRBD1. Germline V gives CDR1 LNHDA, CDR2 SQIVND (reference sequence). The trim removed 7 bases at V and 4 bases at J, leaving 6 bases unmatched. The CDR3 covers 13 residues. CDR3 coding DNA: TGTGCCAGTAACTCCAGGGGGACCACTGAAGCTTTCTTT. Protein sequence: CASNSRGTTEAFF.

V and J are TRBV14 and TRBJ2-7; 9 bases match TRBD2. V shed 9 bases and J 1 base; nucleotides not matched to a gene: 4. This CDR3 has 13 residues. Looked up from germline, CDR1 is SGHDN and CDR2 is FVKESK. The CDR3 sequence: CASQREVSYEQYF. In DNA form, the CDR3 reads TGTGCCAGTCAGCGGGAGGTGTCCTACGAGCAGTACTTC. The full variable domain, its missing parts supplied by reference TRBV14 and TRBJ2-7, is EAGVTQFPSHSVIEKGQTVTLRCDPISGHDNLYWYRRVMGKEIKFLLHFVKESKQDESGMPNNRFLAERTGGTYSTLKVQPAELEDSGVYFCASQREVSYEQYFGPGTRLTVT.

The chain has TRBV19 and TRBJ1-5; 9 bases are a match to TRBD1. The CDR3 totals 15 residues. V lost 10 bases to trimming and J lost 1 base; unmatched junction nucleotides: 8. Looked up from germline, CDR1 is LNHDA and CDR2 is SQIVND (reference sequence). The CDR3 DNA is TGTGCCACCCAAGGGGACAGGGTAAGCAATCAGCCCCAGCATTTT. Protein product: CATQGDRVSNQPQHF.

As regards this clone: Other nucleotide sequences from this sample produce the same CDR3. The V gene is TRBV20-1, the J gene TRBJ1-1; D is undetermined. This CDR3 region has 10 residues. Per the germline V gene, CDR1 is DFQATT and CDR2 is SNEGSKA (reference sequence). V lost 6 bases to trimming and J lost 7 bases, with 9 bases between them. The CDR3 region has the DNA TGCAGTGCCCCTCGAGGTGAAGCTTTCTTT. Amino acids: CSAPRGEAFF.

V is TRBV9 and J is TRBJ2-3, with 13 bases aligning to TRBD2. The germline CDR1 and CDR2 sequences are SGDLS and YYNGEE. The CDR3 is 15 amino acids. V was clipped by 0 bases and J by 5 bases; unmatched bases: 0. CDR3 nucleotides: TGTGCCAGCAGCGTAGGACTAGCGGGGGGAGATACGCAGTATTTT. It yields the protein CASSVGLAGGDTQYF.

This clone has only one observation. The rearrangement joins TRBV7-9 to TRBJ2-1; D gene uncertain. The CDR3 consists of 13 residues. Germline V gene lookup returns CDR1 SEHNR and CDR2 FQNEAQ (reference sequence). Trimming shortened V by 3 bases and J by 6 bases, and 9 bases separated the two germline ends. The CDR3 loop reads CASSFFGFNEQFF. The CDR3, as DNA: TGTGCCAGCAGCTTCTTCGGGTTCAATGAGCAGTTCTTC.

This chain connects TRBV9 to TRBJ1-6; 7 nucleotides line up with TRBD1. Trimming at V came to 3 bases and at J to 5 bases, leaving 2 bases not matched to a gene. This CDR3 is 14 amino acids long. Germline V gives CDR1 SGDLS, CDR2 YYNGEE. In DNA form, the CDR3 reads TGTGCCAGCAGCGCTCAGGGGGATAATTCACCCCTCCACTTT. Translating gives CASSAQGDNSPLHF.

V is TRBV11-3 and J is TRBJ2-2; D unclear. Germline lookup yields CDR1 SGHNT and CDR2 YENEEA. The CDR3 spans 14 residues. Trimming removed 5 bases from V and 2 bases from J, with 9 bases in between. For the CDR3, the DNA is TGTGCCAGCAGCCCATATAGAAACACCGGGGAGCTGTTTTTT. Translating it yields CASSPYRNTGELFF.

In its sample, this clone was seen once. This rearrangement joins TRBV6-2 or TRBV6-3 to TRBJ2-7; perhaps TRBD2 as D (6 bases). Germline CDR1 MNHEY, CDR2 SVGEGT. The CDR3 runs to 16 residues. Trimming cost V 0 bases and J 3 bases, with 15 bases left between them. Here the CDR3 DNA reads TGTGCCAGCAGTTACTCGATTGTCGCCGGGGGCTACGAGCAGTACTTC. Translated, it gives CASSYSIVAGGYEQYF.

The V call is TRBV7-2, the J call TRBJ1-3; TRBD1 matches 8 bases. The CDR3 is made up of 16 amino acids. The J segment lost 4 bases and the V segment lost 5 bases, leaving 10 bases of the junction unmatched. Germline CDR1 is SGHTA and CDR2 is FQGNSA. CDR3 sequence: CASSLDRGPRGNTIYF. The CDR3, as DNA: TGTGCCAGCAGCCTAGACAGGGGACCCAGGGGAAACACCATATATTTT.

The chain joins TRBV27 to TRBJ2-3; 7 nucleotides align to TRBD2. The V segment lost 6 bases and the J segment 3 bases; nucleotides outside the gene matches: 12. Germline CDR1 is MNHEY and CDR2 is SMNVEV (reference sequence). This CDR3 has 16 residues. DNA for the CDR3: TGTGCCAGCAGCCCTGGGTACAGCGGGGCAACAGATACGCAGTATTTT. It translates to CASSPGYSGATDTQYF.